One T cell receptor beta chain is described in this entry. Its antigen target is currently unknown. Base qualities were left out, and no much larger clone turns up one base away. Receptor amplification or capture employed the immunoSEQ multiplex PCR assay. For the multiplex PCR, a mixture combining 60 forward primers for TCR Vbeta segments and 13 reverse primers for TCR Jbeta segments was used. The CDR3 region of rearranged TCR beta genes was amplified from genomic DNA with a multiplex PCR assay. The Illumina HiSeq System was used to sequence the amplified TCR beta libraries as 87-base-pair reads. The paper's data handling went like this. A later analysis counted approximately 84 million unique TCR beta chains across the approximately 700 repertoires, and some 11 million of these chains were shared by at least two donors. Raw reads were error-corrected and collapsed into unique sequences with a nearest-neighbor algorithm that merged closely related sequences to remove PCR and sequencing errors. To assign V, D and J gene segments, CDR3 sequences were aligned to IMGT reference sequences. Each retained sequence needed at least a six-nucleotide match to both a V gene segment and a J gene segment. A rearrangement counted as productive if the CDR3 had no stop codons and remained in frame with V and J, and every other rearrangement counted as non-productive. Following IMGT convention, CDR3 was defined as the stretch from the second conserved V-encoded cysteine up to the conserved J-encoded phenylalanine. The earlier analysis of about 610 of the donors excluded sequences that lacked an unambiguous match to a single V gene segment. In an earlier analysis of more than 500 of the donors, a V segment was called functional when productive rearrangements were above 56.7%, and segregating when the standard deviation between donors exceeded 5%. A statistical classification framework was built to diagnose cytomegalovirus status from the catalog of TCR beta chain sequences. In a later analysis, V and J genes were assigned by comparing TCR nucleotide sequences against IMGT/GENE-DB human TR gene sequences. Using the TCRdist pipeline, a later analysis assigned CDR3 sequences along with most-parsimonious VDJ recombination scenarios. In a later analysis, every TCR beta chain was defined by the combination of its CDR3 amino acid sequence and its V-gene family, and reads without a unique V-gene family were dropped. In a later analysis, 500 to 650 highly shared, low-generation-probability nucleotide sequences were removed to address suspected cross-contamination and a sequencing artifact. In a later analysis, a clonal expansion index was calculated for each public chain from normalized within-repertoire ranks of inferred template counts. In a later analysis, generation probabilities were computed with a VDJ recombination model fitted to out-of-frame rearrangements, and the resulting probabilities were checked against IGoR. In a later analysis, hypergeometric tests were used to score TCR-TCR, TCR-HLA and TCR-CMV co-occurrence, with a repertoire-size bias correction applied to TCR pairs. To estimate false discovery rates, a later analysis permuted the HLA or CMV assignments 20 times. A later analysis grouped co-occurring TCRs with DBSCAN, adding TCRdist sequence similarity when clustering within HLA-allele-positive subsets. Co-occurrence clustering excluded repertoires with fewer than 30,000 or more than 120,000 public chains, plus five with anomalous nucleotide sharing. The table comes from immuneACCESS by way of TCRdb, which keeps in-frame sequences with V and J called. Part of the clones is missing from these tables; in studies checked, under half for an unresolved V gene and the rest for unknown reasons. The D gene and trimming were derived from the DNA, and the V and J assignments and clone size from that table. The sample records around 120,000 clones, 70% of which are singletons. Of the sample, roughly a tenth falls within the top ten clones.

These data belong to a study of cytomegalovirus exposure and HLA in healthy donors (dated by TCRdb to 2017 to 2019). For context, the study as a whole: In an earlier analysis of several hundred of the donors, approximately 300 Gb of sequence data and some 120 million unique TCR beta sequences from 180 million or so T cells were reported. Roughly 300 gigabases of sequencing data and approximately 85 million unique TCR sequences were included in an early release covering 500 to 750 HLA-typed donors. Of the 300 to 500 genotyped donors, 80% to 90% were placed in the genetic ancestry cluster associated with self-reported Caucasian donors. The study was designed to test whether signatures of past pathogen exposure could be identified by cataloging public T cell receptors. Using immunosequencing, the study profiled T cell repertoires from around 670 subjects and related those repertoires to cytomegalovirus serostatus. A separate validation cohort of approximately 120 different subjects was used in addition to the roughly 670-subject first cohort. The study combined high-throughput TCR immunosequencing, statistical association of individual TCRs with disease status, and machine learning to predict cytomegalovirus infection status. A later analysis re-analyzed previously published TCR beta repertoires from approximately 700 donors and added high-resolution HLA genotyping to study TCR occurrence patterns. Rather than drawing on any new phenotypic data, the later analysis identified candidate immune exposures from TCR beta sequences and the way those sequences occurred across donors. In an earlier analysis of around 540 of the donors, high-throughput TCR beta sequencing was used to judge whether each TCR beta V gene segment behaved as functional or pseudogenic. Donor age, sex, ethnicity and CMV serostatus were compiled together with the repertoire data. A later genetic analysis took genome-wide SNP genotypes for 398 of the 666 donors and used that subset as a discovery cohort. All discovery cohort repertoires had been generated using a single sequencing platform. Class I and class II HLA loci were covered by the typing at four-digit resolution. The number of typed donors differed by locus: roughly 629-630 for A, B, C, DRB1 and DQB1; some 500 for DQA1; 600 to 610 for DPA1; and some 450 for DPB1. About five DR-DQ haplotypes were handled as single units for association and clustering because linkage in the cohort was strong. Across approximately 400 genotyped donors of the cohort, an average of approximately 200,000 unique TCR beta nucleotide sequences per donor were sequenced, and around 19% of those sequences were non-productive.

Sequences SQVTM (CDR1) and ANQGSEA (CDR2) are obtained from the germline V gene. From its cysteine to its phenylalanine, the CDR3 spans 13 amino acids. Only the CDR3 region is kept as DNA, spanning 39 bases read in frame from base 1. From V the trimming removes 5 bases and from J it removes 2 bases, while the gene matches leave 5 bases of the junction unaccounted for. Paper-wide results and their limitations: An association between a missense DCLRE1C variant and V-gene and J-gene trimming of TCR beta chains was found in a later genetic analysis and replicated in an independent cohort. A group of highly shared sequence variants was considered likely to be a technical artifact of the sequencing pipeline. Several of the top co-occurrence clusters appeared to be linked to parvovirus B19, influenza, CMV and Epstein-Barr virus, according to a later analysis. Because some donors lacked HLA typing at each locus, the association tests relied only on the typed subset. According to the authors, the approach could potentially be generalized to other disease states and immunological phenotypes. Most TCR sequences were seen in very few donors, while some public TCRs were found in many individuals. The study gave a list of 150 to 200 TCR beta chains associated with cytomegalovirus. Cytomegalovirus status was reported to be diagnosed by the classifier with high specificity and sensitivity in both the original and validation cohorts. Some IMGT-functional V segments, including TRBV6-2 and TRBV6-3, could not be told apart with the 87-base-pair reads, so those segments were excluded. According to a later analysis, most CMV-associated TCR beta chains appeared to be HLA-restricted, and the HLA associations seemed to be driven largely by CMV exposure. Correlated functional status among segregating V segments might reflect linkage disequilibrium, but an unknown experimental factor could not be ruled out. Compared with the approximately 670-donor mean, donors in an Asian-associated ancestry cluster had fewer N-insertions in productive TCRs, according to a later genetic analysis. Immune exposure information for the cohort was limited to CMV serostatus. The cohort was sequenced for TCR beta chains only, and without alpha or paired-chain data the features that could be detected were limited. In a later analysis, TCR association rates were found to vary across HLA loci, with the most associated TCRs seen for DRB1 alleles and the fewest for HLA-C alleles. In an earlier analysis of around 500 of the donors, most TCR beta V segments appeared in productive rearrangements about 87% or about 30% of the time, broadly matching IMGT annotations. Presence/absence analyses assumed roughly uniform sequencing depth across donors, an assumption that may not hold. At a false discovery rate of 0.05, a later analysis linked about 17,000 TCR beta sequences to specific HLA alleles. When HLA alleles, especially DR and DQ, strongly co-occurred, attributing TCR associations to individual alleles was difficult. The earlier analysis of fewer than 750 of the donors excluded 15 to 20 rarely observed V segments, including chromosome 9 orphons, because counts were too low. A further reported finding was that TCR beta sequences accurately predicted the HLA-A and HLA-B alleles for most subjects in the first cohort. In a later analysis, HLA-associated TCR beta chains showed more clonal expansion and lower generation probabilities than non-associated chains that were equally common. In vitro tests confirmed that a few of the cytomegalovirus-associated TCR beta chains recognize cytomegalovirus antigens.

The cohort comprised some 700 healthy bone marrow donors. At the time of sampling, every cohort member was nominally healthy, though immune exposures that went unrecorded were likely present. The donor was CMV seropositive and was included in the group of 250 to 350 seropositive cohort members. A peripheral blood sample was provided by each donor, and peripheral blood mononuclear cells were used for TCR beta sequencing. The Qiagen DNeasy Blood Extraction Kit was used to extract genomic DNA from the blood cell samples. Sequenced material: PBMCs. Recombination connected TRBV29-1 to TRBJ2-5; TRBD1 aligns with 7 central bases. This receptor was taken from a man between 35 and 55 years old in good health and CMV-seropositive. The CDR3 has the sequence CSVHTGEQETQYF. The DNA is as follows: TGCAGCGTTCATACAGGGGAACAAGAGACCCAGTACTTC.